Below, 15 T cell receptor beta chains from the same sample are listed, as sequenced in a study of technical replicates of blood from a few donors. Assay used: immunoSEQ multiplex PCR; TCRdb lists only in-frame clones, some missing. The sample records tens of thousands of clones, around 94% being singletons. Sequences were obtained from T cells isolated from PBMCs. These receptors all stem from a human donor in good health.

The chain is built from TRBV2 and TRBJ2-3, with a possible D match to TRBD2 (6 bases). The V gene's germline CDR1 is SNHLY and CDR2 FYNNEI. Trimming took off 3 bases at V and 0 bases at J, with 13 bases between the two ends. This CDR3 region has 16 residues. This CDR3 reads CASSDTSRSSTDTQYF. CDR3 nucleotide sequence: TGTGCCAGCAGTGACACTAGCCGGTCCAGCACAGATACGCAGTATTTT.

The chain is built from TRBV19 and TRBJ2-5, with a possible D match to TRBD2 (7 bases). Trimming removed 5 bases from V and 5 bases from J, with 12 bases in between. Germline values: CDR1 LNHDA, CDR2 SQIVND (reference sequence). The length of the CDR3 is 13 residues. The CDR3 sequence is CASSVQGGETQYF. The CDR3 nucleotides are TGTGCCAGTAGTGTACAGGGAGGGGAGACCCAGTACTTC.

The chain employs TRBV11-3 and TRBJ2-5, with 7 bases fitting TRBD1. The junction had 11 bases not matched to a gene; V was cut back by 5 bases and J by 2 bases. The CDR3 runs to 16 residues. Germline loops: CDR1 SGHNT, CDR2 YENEEA. The chain's CDR3 is CASSTVGQSPQETQYF. The CDR3 DNA reads as TGTGCCAGCAGCACGGTGGGACAGAGCCCTCAAGAGACCCAGTACTTC.

V usage is TRBV19 and J usage is TRBJ1-2, with D unclear. CDR3 length equals 15 residues. In germline, CDR1 is LNHDA, CDR2 SQIVND (reference sequence). V was cut by 2 bases and J by 0 bases, with 10 bases left in between. CDR3 sequence (DNA): TGTGCCAGTAGTATAATGTCAAATTCTAACTATGGCTACACCTTC. Encoded protein: CASSIMSNSNYGYTF.

A word on this clone: One junction end does not reproduce the germline sequence, and a read error may be involved. This rearrangement joins TRBV6-1 to TRBJ2-2; 8 bases are a match to TRBD2. The CDR3 contains 12 residues. Germline CDR1 and CDR2: MNHNS and SASEGT. The CDR3 nucleotides read TGCAAGACTAGCGAGAACACCGGGGAGCTGTTTTTT. It yields the protein CKTSENTGELFF.

The J gene is TRBJ2-5, the V gene TRBV25-1, with D possibly being TRBD1 (5 bases). Between the trimmed V and J ends, which lost 1 base and 1 base, there was a span of 10 bases. The V gene's germline CDR1 is MGHDK and CDR2 SYGVNS. The CDR3 is 15 amino acids. CDR3 nucleotides: TGTGCCAGCAGTGAATCTAAGACAGCCCAAGAGACCCAGTACTTC. Its protein product is CASSESKTAQETQYF. The variable domain in full, with the rest retrieved from reference TRBV25-1 and TRBJ2-5, is EADIYQTPRYLVIGTGKKITLECSQTMGHDKMYWYQQDPGMELHLIHYSYGVNSTEKGDLSSESTVSRIRTEHFPLTLESARPSHTSQYLCASSESKTAQETQYFGPGTRLLVL.

The chain is built from TRBV10-2 and TRBJ1-5; D remains unclear. Trimming took off 2 bases at V and 5 bases at J, with 13 bases between the two ends. CDR3 length equals 15 residues. In germline, CDR1 is WSHSY, CDR2 SAAADI. This CDR3 is CASSEDAGKYQPQHF. CDR3 sequence (DNA): TGCGCCAGCAGTGAGGACGCCGGGAAGTATCAGCCCCAGCATTTT.

J is TRBJ2-7 and V is TRBV19, with a weak D call TRBD1 (5 bases). CDR1 is LNHDA, CDR2 SQIVND, per germline (reference sequence). The CDR3 contains 13 residues. Trimming stripped 3 bases from V and 0 bases from J, with 6 bases between. CDR3 region: CASSMGLSYEQYF. Written as DNA, the CDR3 is TGTGCCAGTAGTATGGGGCTCTCCTACGAGCAGTACTTC.

The V call is TRBV12-5, the J call TRBJ1-1; 7 bases align to TRBD1. The CDR3 length is 17 residues. V was clipped by 0 bases and J by 6 bases; unmatched bases: 13. Germline CDR1 reads LGHNT; CDR2 reads FRNRAP. This chain's CDR3 is CASGLVLYRGGHAEAFF. The CDR3, as DNA: TGTGCTAGTGGTTTGGTACTGTACAGGGGCGGACATGCTGAAGCTTTCTTT.

V is TRBV21-1 and J is TRBJ2-7; the table's D call, TRBD1, was not checked against the DNA. TRBV21-1 is designated a pseudogene. The CDR3 loop spans 19 amino acids. CDR3 DNA sequence: TGTGCCAGCAGCGGCCGCCCGGGACAGGGGGCGATGGGGGCCGACGAGCAGTACTTC. Its protein is CASSGRPGQGAMGADEQYF.

This chain connects TRBV19 to TRBJ2-7, with TRBD1 matching over 9 bases. Germline values: CDR1 LNHDA, CDR2 SQIVND (reference sequence). There are 16 residues in the CDR3. The V segment lost 1 base and the J segment 3 bases; nucleotides outside the gene matches: 7. In DNA form, the CDR3 reads TGTGCCAGTAGTATAGCCGGGACAGGGATCATCTACGAGCAGTACTTC. Amino acid sequence: CASSIAGTGIIYEQYF.

The V call is TRBV28, the J call TRBJ1-2; tentative D call: TRBD1 (6 bases). Trimming took off 7 bases at V and 2 bases at J, with 11 bases between the two ends. Per the germline V gene, CDR1 is MDHEN and CDR2 is SYDVKM. The CDR3 extends over 13 amino acids. As DNA, the CDR3 is TGTGCCAGCACAGGGACACCCAACTATGGCTACACCTTC. Its protein product is CASTGTPNYGYTF.

This chain uses TRBV5-4 with TRBJ1-2; 9 bases are shared with TRBD1. V shed 0 bases, J shed 4 bases, and the junction held 10 bases outside the gene matches. The germline gives CDR1 SGHNT, CDR2 YYREEE (reference sequence). CDR3 size: 17 residues. The CDR3 DNA follows: TGTGCCAGCAGCTTGGCGGTTGGGGACAGGGCCCGCTATGGCTACACCTTC. Translating it yields CASSLAVGDRARYGYTF.

The chain carries TRBV7-2 and TRBJ2-3, with 14 bases identical to TRBD2. V shed 4 bases, J shed 7 bases, and the junction held 13 bases outside the gene matches. CDR3 size: 18 residues. Per the germline V gene, CDR1 is SGHTA and CDR2 is FQGNSA. The CDR3 region has the DNA TGTGCCAGCAGCTCAAACACCCGACTAGCGGGGGGGCTCCATACGCAGTATTTT. This gives the protein CASSSNTRLAGGLHTQYF.

The V call is TRBV28, the J call TRBJ2-7; 9 positions agree with TRBD2. The CDR3 has 15 residues. Germline loops: CDR1 MDHEN, CDR2 SYDVKM. Losses at the gene ends were 6 bases for V and 2 bases for J; bases not matched to a gene: 8. The CDR3 protein is CASSVSGTSPYEQYF. CDR3 sequence (DNA): TGTGCCAGCAGCGTCTCCGGGACTAGCCCCTACGAGCAGTACTTC.